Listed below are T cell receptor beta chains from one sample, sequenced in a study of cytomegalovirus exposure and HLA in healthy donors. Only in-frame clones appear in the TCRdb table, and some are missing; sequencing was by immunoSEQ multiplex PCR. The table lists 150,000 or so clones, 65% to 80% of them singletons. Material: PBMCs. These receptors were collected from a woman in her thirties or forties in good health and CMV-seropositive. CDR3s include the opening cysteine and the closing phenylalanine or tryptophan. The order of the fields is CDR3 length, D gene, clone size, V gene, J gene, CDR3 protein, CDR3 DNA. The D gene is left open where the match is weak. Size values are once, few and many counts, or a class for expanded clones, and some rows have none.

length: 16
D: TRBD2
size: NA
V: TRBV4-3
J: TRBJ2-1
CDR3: CASSQGGTGGEDEQFF
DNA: TGCGCCAGCAGCCAAGGAGGCACCGGGGGGGAGGATGAGCAGTTCTTC

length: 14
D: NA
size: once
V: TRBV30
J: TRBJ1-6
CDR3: CAWGVLHGNSPLHF
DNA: TGTGCCTGGGGTGTACTCCACGGGAATTCACCCCTCCACTTT

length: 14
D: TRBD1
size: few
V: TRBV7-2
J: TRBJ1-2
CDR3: CASSSGQERHGYTF
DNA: TGTGCCAGCAGCTCCGGACAGGAACGCCATGGCTACACCTTC

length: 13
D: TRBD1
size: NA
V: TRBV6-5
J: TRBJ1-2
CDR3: CASRSTGGEGYTF
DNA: TGTGCCAGCCGGTCGACAGGGGGCGAAGGCTACACCTTC

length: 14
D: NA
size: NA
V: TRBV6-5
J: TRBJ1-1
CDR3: CASRTTGSNTEAFF
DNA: TGTGCCAGCAGGACAACAGGGTCGAACACTGAAGCTTTCTTT

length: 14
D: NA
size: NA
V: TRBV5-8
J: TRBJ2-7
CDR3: CASSRRGNAYEQYF
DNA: TGTGCCAGCAGCCGAAGGGGGAATGCCTACGAGCAGTACTTC

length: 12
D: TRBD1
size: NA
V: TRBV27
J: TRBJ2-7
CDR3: CASRPNRGEQYF
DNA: TGTGCCAGCAGGCCCAACAGGGGCGAGCAGTACTTC

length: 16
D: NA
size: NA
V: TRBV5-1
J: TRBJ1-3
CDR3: CASSLSGGLSGNTIYF
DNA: TGCGCCAGCAGCTTGAGCGGGGGGCTCTCTGGAAACACCATATATTTT

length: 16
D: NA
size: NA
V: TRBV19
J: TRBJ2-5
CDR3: CASSIDHQASRETQYF
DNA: TGTGCCAGTAGTATAGATCACCAAGCTTCGAGGGAGACCCAGTACTTC

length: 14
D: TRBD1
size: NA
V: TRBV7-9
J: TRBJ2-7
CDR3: CASSSSGGPYEQYF
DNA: TGTGCCAGCAGCTCATCAGGGGGCCCCTACGAGCAGTACTTC

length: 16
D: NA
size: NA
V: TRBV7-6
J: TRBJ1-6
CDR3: CASSLVDVQGNSPLHF
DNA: TGTGCCAGCAGCTTAGTAGATGTGCAGGGAAATTCACCCCTCCACTTT

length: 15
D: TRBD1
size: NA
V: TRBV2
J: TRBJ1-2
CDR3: CASSVLLGTGWGYTF
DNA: TGTGCCAGCAGTGTGTTGTTGGGGACAGGGTGGGGCTACACCTTC

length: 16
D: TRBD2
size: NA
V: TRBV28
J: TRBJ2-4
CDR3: CASSGGDVGAKNSQYF
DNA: TGTGCCAGCAGTGGGGGGGATGTCGGGGCCAAAAACAGTCAGTACTTC

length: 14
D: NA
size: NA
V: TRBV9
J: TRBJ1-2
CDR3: CASSVSLAGYGYTF
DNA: TGTGCCAGCAGCGTTTCCCTTGCGGGATATGGCTACACCTTC

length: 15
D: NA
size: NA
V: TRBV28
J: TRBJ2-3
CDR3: CASSLVTGSVDTQYF
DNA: TGTGCCAGCAGTTTAGTAACAGGGTCAGTGGATACGCAGTATTTT

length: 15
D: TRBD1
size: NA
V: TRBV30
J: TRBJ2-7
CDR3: CAWSVARQGAHEQYF
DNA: TGTGCCTGGAGTGTAGCTCGGCAGGGGGCTCACGAGCAGTACTTC

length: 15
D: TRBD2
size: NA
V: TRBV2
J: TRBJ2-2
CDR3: CASRLLAGGPGELFF
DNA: TGTGCCAGCCGGCTTTTAGCGGGGGGGCCCGGGGAGCTGTTTTTT

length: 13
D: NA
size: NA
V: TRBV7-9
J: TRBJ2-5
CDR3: CASSLRGAETQYF
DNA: TGTGCCAGCAGCTTAAGGGGCGCAGAGACCCAGTACTTC

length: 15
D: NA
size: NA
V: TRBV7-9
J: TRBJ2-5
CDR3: CASSLRSINQETQYF
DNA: TGTGCCAGCAGCCTCAGGTCGATAAACCAAGAGACCCAGTACTTC

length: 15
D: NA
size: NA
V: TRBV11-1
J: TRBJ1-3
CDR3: CASSRDSYSGNTIYF
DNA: TGTGCCAGCAGCAGAGACAGCTACTCTGGAAACACCATATATTTT

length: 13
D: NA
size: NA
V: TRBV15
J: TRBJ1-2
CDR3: CATSRTDNYGYTF
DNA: TGTGCCACCAGCAGGACAGATAACTATGGCTACACCTTC

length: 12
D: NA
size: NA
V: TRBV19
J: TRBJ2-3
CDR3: CASSPNTDTQYF
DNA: TGTGCCAGTAGTCCTAACACAGATACGCAGTATTTT

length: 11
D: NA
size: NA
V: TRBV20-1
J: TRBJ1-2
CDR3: CSANSDTGYTF
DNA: TGCAGTGCTAATAGTGACACTGGCTACACCTTC

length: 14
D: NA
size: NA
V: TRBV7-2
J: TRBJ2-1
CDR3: CASSLVGGRNEQFF
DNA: TGTGCCAGCAGCTTAGTTGGGGGCCGCAATGAGCAGTTCTTC

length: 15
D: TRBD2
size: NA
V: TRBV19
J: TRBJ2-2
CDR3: CASSIWGGNTGELFF
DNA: TGTGCCAGTAGTATTTGGGGGGGGAACACCGGGGAGCTGTTTTTT

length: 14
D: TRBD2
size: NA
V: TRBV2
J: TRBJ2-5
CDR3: CASSASTGGRTQYF
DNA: TGTGCCAGCAGTGCCTCGACGGGCGGGAGGACCCAGTACTTC

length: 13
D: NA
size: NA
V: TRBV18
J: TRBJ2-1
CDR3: CASSPGVNNEQFF
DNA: TGTGCCAGCTCACCCGGAGTAAACAATGAGCAGTTCTTC

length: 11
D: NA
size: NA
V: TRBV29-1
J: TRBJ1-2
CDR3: CSVGALDGYTF
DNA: TGCAGCGTTGGGGCGCTGGATGGCTACACCTTC

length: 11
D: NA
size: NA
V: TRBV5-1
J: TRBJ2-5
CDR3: CASSLTGTQYF
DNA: TGCGCCAGCAGCTTGACTGGGACCCAGTACTTC

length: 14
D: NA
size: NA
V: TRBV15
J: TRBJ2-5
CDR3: CATSKGGAVETQYF
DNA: TGTGCCACCAGCAAGGGGGGGGCTGTAGAGACCCAGTACTTC

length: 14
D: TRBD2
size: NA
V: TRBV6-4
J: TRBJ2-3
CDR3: CASSEAGGTDTQYF
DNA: TGTGCCAGCAGTGAAGCGGGGGGCACAGATACGCAGTATTTT

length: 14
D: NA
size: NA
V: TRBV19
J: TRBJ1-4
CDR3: CASSITGTNEKLFF
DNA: TGTGCCAGTAGTATCACAGGGACTAATGAAAAACTGTTTTTT

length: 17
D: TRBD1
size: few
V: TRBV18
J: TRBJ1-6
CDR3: CASSPEQGGFYNSPLHF
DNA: TGTGCCAGCTCACCTGAGCAGGGGGGCTTCTATAATTCACCCCTCCACTTT

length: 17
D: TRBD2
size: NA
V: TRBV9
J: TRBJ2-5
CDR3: CASSPGLAGGIEETQYF
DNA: TGTGCCAGCAGCCCGGGACTAGCGGGGGGAATCGAAGAGACCCAGTACTTC

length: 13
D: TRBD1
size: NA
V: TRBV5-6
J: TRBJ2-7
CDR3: CASSTGTVYEQYF
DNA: TGTGCCAGCAGCACTGGGACAGTCTACGAGCAGTACTTC

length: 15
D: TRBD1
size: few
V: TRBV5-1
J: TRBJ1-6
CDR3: CASSLDGRGESPLHF
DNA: TGCGCCAGCAGCTTGGATGGCAGGGGGGAATCACCCCTCCACTTT

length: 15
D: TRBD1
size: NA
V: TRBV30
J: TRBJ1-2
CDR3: CAWTLDRVSAYGYTF
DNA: TGTGCCTGGACACTCGACAGGGTCTCCGCCTATGGCTACACCTTC

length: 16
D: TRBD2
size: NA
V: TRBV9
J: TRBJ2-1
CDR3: CASSEGTSGFYNEQFF
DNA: TGTGCCAGCAGCGAGGGGACTAGCGGTTTCTACAATGAGCAGTTCTTC

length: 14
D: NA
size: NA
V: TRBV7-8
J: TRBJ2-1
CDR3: CASSSGVGYNEQFF
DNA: TGTGCCAGCAGCTCAGGGGTCGGTTACAATGAGCAGTTCTTC

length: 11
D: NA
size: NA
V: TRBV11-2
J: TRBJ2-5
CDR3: CASSSGETQYF
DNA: TGTGCCAGCAGCTCAGGAGAGACCCAGTACTTC

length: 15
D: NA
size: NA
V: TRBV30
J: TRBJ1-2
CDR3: CAWTKPGQLSYGYTF
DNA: TGTGCCTGGACGAAACCTGGACAGCTCTCCTATGGCTACACCTTC

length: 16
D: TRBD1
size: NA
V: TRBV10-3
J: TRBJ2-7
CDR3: CAISSRDREPSGEQYF
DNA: TGTGCCATCAGTTCCCGGGACAGGGAGCCTTCGGGGGAGCAGTACTTC

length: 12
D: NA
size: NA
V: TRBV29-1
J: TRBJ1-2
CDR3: CSLYQANYGYTF
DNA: TGCAGCCTTTACCAGGCTAACTATGGCTACACCTTC

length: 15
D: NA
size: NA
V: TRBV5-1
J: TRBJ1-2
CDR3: CASSLAPGENYGYTF
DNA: TGCGCCAGCAGCTTGGCACCAGGGGAAAACTATGGCTACACCTTC

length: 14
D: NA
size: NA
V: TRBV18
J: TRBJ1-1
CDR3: CASSLTEGNTEAFF
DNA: TGTGCCAGCTCCCTGACGGAGGGGAACACTGAAGCTTTCTTT

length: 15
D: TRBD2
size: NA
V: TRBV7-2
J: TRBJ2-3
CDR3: CASSRGGARTDTQYF
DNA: TGTGCCAGCAGCCGCGGGGGGGCACGCACAGATACGCAGTATTTT

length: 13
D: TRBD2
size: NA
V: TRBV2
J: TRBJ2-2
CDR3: CASTRTGGGELFF
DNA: TGTGCCAGCACCCGTACGGGAGGTGGGGAGCTGTTTTTT

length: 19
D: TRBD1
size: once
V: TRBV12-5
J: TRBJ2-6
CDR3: CASGLGPGTGSSGANVLTF
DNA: TGTGCTAGTGGTTTGGGTCCGGGGACAGGTAGCTCTGGGGCCAACGTCCTGACTTTC

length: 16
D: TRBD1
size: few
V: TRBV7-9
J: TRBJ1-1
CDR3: CASSHSGGPFSTEAFF
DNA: TGTGCCAGCAGCCATTCAGGGGGGCCCTTTAGTACTGAAGCTTTCTTT

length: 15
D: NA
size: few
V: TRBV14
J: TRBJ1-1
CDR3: CASSQRTGRDTEAFF
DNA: TGTGCCAGCAGCCAACGCACAGGGCGGGACACTGAAGCTTTCTTT

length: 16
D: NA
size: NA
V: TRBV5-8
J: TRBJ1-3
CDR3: CASSGYHGVSGNTIYF
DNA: TGTGCCAGCAGCGGATACCACGGAGTCTCTGGAAACACCATATATTTT

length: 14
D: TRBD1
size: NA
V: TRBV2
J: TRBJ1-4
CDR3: CASSAQGATEKLFF
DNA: TGTGCCAGCAGTGCACAGGGGGCAACTGAAAAACTGTTTTTT

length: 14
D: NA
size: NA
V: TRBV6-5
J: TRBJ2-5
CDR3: CASSPGVIMQTQYF
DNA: TGTGCCAGCAGCCCCGGGGTCATCATGCAGACCCAGTACTTC

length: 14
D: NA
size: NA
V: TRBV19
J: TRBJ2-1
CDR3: CASSPNGINNEQFF
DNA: TGTGCCAGTAGTCCAAACGGGATCAACAATGAGCAGTTCTTC

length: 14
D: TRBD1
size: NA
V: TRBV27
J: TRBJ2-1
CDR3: CASSATGNYNEQFF
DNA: TGTGCCAGCAGTGCGACAGGGAACTACAATGAGCAGTTCTTC